This entry lists 32 T cell receptor beta chains sequenced from one sample in a study of identical twins. TCRdb called the 5' RACE reads again in MiXCR, with one record for every CDR3 protein. This repertoire shows hundreds of thousands of distinct CDR3 sequences, roughly 6.2% found once; its top ten account for around 1.7%. What was sequenced was naive T cells sorted from blood. Every receptor here comes from a man aged 18 to 35 in good health.

This chain connects TRBV6-1 to TRBJ2-2, with TRBD1 matching 10 bases. The CDR3 extends over 15 amino acids. V dropped 7 bases and J dropped 3; count of bases not matched to a gene: 5. Germline V CDR1 and CDR2: MNHNS, SASEGT. The CDR3 DNA follows: TGTGCCAGCATAGTGACAGGGGGCCACACCGGGGAGCTGTTTTTT. Encoded protein: CASIVTGGHTGELFF.

This clonotype has more than one count but fewer than ten. As DNA, the CDR3 is TGTGCCAGCAGCTTCGTTCTCAGGACTAGCGGCTACGAGCAGTACTTC. Translated: CASSFVLRTSGYEQYF. The genes are TRBV5-5 and TRBJ2-7; 10 bases align to TRBD2. The germline gives CDR1 SGHKS, CDR2 YYEKEE (reference sequence). The CDR3 is 16 residues long. With V trimmed by 2 bases and J by 3 bases, 8 bases remained unmatched.

This clonotype was seen a handful of times. The chain uses TRBV5-1 and TRBJ1-5; a possible D gene is TRBD1 (5 bases). CDR3 length equals 16 residues. Germline CDR1 and CDR2: SGHRS and YFSETQ. The V gene lost 4 bases and the J gene lost 3 bases, with 17 bases spanning the gap. CDR3 residues: CASSEGVYGSNQPQHF. The DNA of the CDR3 is TGCGCCAGCAGCGAAGGGGTCTACGGTTCCAATCAGCCCCAGCATTTT.

The chain uses TRBV11-2 and TRBJ1-6, with 7 bases matching TRBD1. The trim removed 6 bases at V and 0 bases at J, leaving 5 bases unmatched. This CDR3 comprises 16 residues. Per the germline V gene, CDR1 is SGHAT and CDR2 is FQNNGV. CDR3 nucleotides: TGTGCCAGCAGGCGCCCAGGGGGCTCCTATAATTCACCCCTCCACTTT. Translated, it gives CASRRPGGSYNSPLHF.

In its sample, this clonotype was seen a few times. The chain recombines TRBV6-1 with TRBJ2-2; the match to TRBD1 covers 10 bases. J was trimmed by 0 bases and V by 2 bases; bases with no gene match: 9. Looked up from germline, CDR1 is MNHNS and CDR2 is SASEGT. The CDR3 is 19 residues long. This CDR3 is CASSETLGQGSSNTGELFF. The CDR3 nucleotides are TGTGCCAGCAGTGAAACTTTGGGACAGGGGTCTTCGAACACCGGGGAGCTGTTTTTT.

This clonotype was seen at least ten times. Being one base from a much bigger clone, this may be a read error. V is TRBV11-2 and J is TRBJ2-1; perhaps TRBD2 as D (6 bases). Between the trimmed V and J ends, which lost 3 bases and 2 bases, there was a span of 8 bases. The CDR3 length is 14 residues. The germline V gene has CDR1 SGHAT and CDR2 FQNNGV. In DNA form, the CDR3 reads TGTGCCAGCAGCTTTGCGGGGACCTACAATGAGCAGTTCTTC. Translated, it gives CASSFAGTYNEQFF. The variable domain in full, completed from reference TRBV11-2 and TRBJ2-1, reads EAGVAQSPRYKIIEKRQSVAFWCNPISGHATLYWYQQILGQGPKLLIQFQNNGVVDDSQLPKDRFSAERLKGVDSTLKIQPAKLEDSAVYLCASSFAGTYNEQFFGPGTRLTVL.

The CDR3 DNA follows: TGTGCCAGCAGTGTTGCCAGGGGGCTTCGAACTGAAGCTTTCTTT. Translating gives CASSVARGLRTEAFF. J is TRBJ1-1 and V is TRBV6-1; 8 nucleotides agree with TRBD1. The length of the CDR3 is 15 residues. From germline, CDR1 is MNHNS and CDR2 SASEGT. Trimming cost V 4 bases and J 5 bases; bases outside gene matches: 9.

This clonotype was seen a few times. The chain links TRBV3-1 to TRBJ2-1, with D uncertain. Germline CDR1 is LGHDT and CDR2 is YNNKEL (reference sequence). V shed 5 bases and J shed 0 bases, with 8 bases lying between them. The CDR3 sequence is 14 residues long. The CDR3 loop reads CASSDPDSYNEQFF. CDR3 in DNA: TGTGCCAGCAGCGATCCCGACTCCTACAATGAGCAGTTCTTC.

Ten or more counts support this clonotype. The chain employs TRBV5-1 and TRBJ2-5; 9 nucleotides line up with TRBD2. After removal of 4 bases from V and 2 bases from J, the junction contained 9 bases not matched to a gene. CDR3 length equals 16 residues. Germline V lookup: CDR1 SGHRS, CDR2 YFSETQ. This CDR3 is CASSLPQTSGQETQYF. The DNA for the CDR3 is TGCGCCAGCAGCCTCCCCCAGACTAGCGGACAAGAGACCCAGTACTTC.

This sequence joins TRBV15 and TRBJ1-1; 10 bases align to TRBD1. The trim removed 7 bases at V and 4 bases at J, leaving 9 bases unmatched. Germline V gene lookup returns CDR1 LNHNV and CDR2 YYDKDF (reference sequence). CDR3 length: 15 amino acids. The CDR3 reads CATTETGGLTTEAFF. CDR3 DNA sequence: TGTGCCACCACCGAGACAGGGGGCCTCACCACTGAAGCTTTCTTT. The entire variable domain, with the rest obtained from reference TRBV15 and TRBJ1-1, is as follows: DAMVIQNPRYQVTQFGKPVTLSCSQTLNHNVMYWYQQKSSQAPKLLFHYYDKDFNNEADTPDNFQSRRPNTSFCFLDIRSPGLGDTAMYLCATTETGGLTTEAFFGQGTRLTVV.

This clonotype has only a few counts. The chain employs TRBV3-1 and TRBJ2-4; D may match TRBD1 or TRBD2 (6 bases each). Germline assignment: CDR1 LGHDT and CDR2 YNNKEL (reference sequence). The CDR3 length is 17 residues. V was clipped by 1 base and J by 0 bases, with 13 bases between them. CDR3 in DNA: TGTGCCAGCAGCCAAGGGGGGGCAGAACTAGCCAAAAACATTCAGTACTTC. Protein: CASSQGGAELAKNIQYF.

The sample holds a few counts of this clonotype. The chain recombines TRBV7-9 with TRBJ1-1; tentatively, D is TRBD1 (6 bases). The CDR3 length is 15 residues. V gave up 4 bases and J gave up 5 bases, with 17 bases separating them. Germline lookup yields CDR1 SEHNR and CDR2 FQNEAQ (reference sequence). The chain's CDR3 is CASSSLAETGTEAFF. CDR3 bases: TGTGCCAGCAGCTCCCTCGCGGAGACAGGAACTGAAGCTTTCTTT.

The sample holds many counts of this clonotype. The chain couples TRBV12-3 or TRBV12-4 to TRBJ2-1, with D uncertain. CDR3 length equals 12 residues. V was cut by 1 base and J by 10 bases, with 8 bases left in between. The CDR3: CASSLGHGEQFF. CDR3 nucleotide sequence: TGTGCCAGCAGTTTAGGGCATGGCGAGCAGTTCTTC.

This chain uses TRBV18 with TRBJ2-1, with 10 positions matching TRBD2. The CDR3 runs 15 residues. Germline V gene sequence: CDR1 KGHSH, CDR2 LQKENI. Trimming cost V 6 bases and J 8 bases; bases outside gene matches: 10. CDR3 residues: CASSSSSGSYDEQFF. The CDR3 nucleotides read TGTGCCAGCTCGAGTTCTAGCGGGAGTTATGATGAGCAGTTCTTC.

This clonotype was picked up a small number of times. This chain links TRBV6-2 or TRBV6-3 with TRBJ2-1, with a possible D match to TRBD2 (6 bases). The length of the CDR3 is 17 residues. Trimming removed 4 bases at V and 4 bases at J, with 20 bases between. Germline V lookup: CDR1 MNHEY, CDR2 SVGEGT. CDR3 sequence: CASSSMYGGPEYNEQFF. CDR3 nucleotides: TGTGCCAGCAGTTCTATGTACGGAGGGCCCGAATACAATGAGCAGTTCTTC.

This clonotype has a count of ten or more. The rearrangement uses TRBV5-1 and TRBJ2-3, with D unclear. This CDR3 has 17 residues. Germline V CDR1 and CDR2: SGHRS, YFSETQ. Trimming removed 1 base at V and 0 bases at J, with 15 bases between. CDR3 in amino acids: CASSLNPASVSTDTQYF. CDR3 nucleotide sequence: TGCGCCAGCAGCTTGAATCCAGCGAGCGTCAGCACAGATACGCAGTATTTT.

This clonotype was recorded a few times. V gene TRBV27 combines with J gene TRBJ2-2; no definite D call. V lost 6 bases and J 1 base, leaving 15 bases between the germline ends. This CDR3 region has 16 residues. In germline, CDR1 is MNHEY, CDR2 SMNVEV (reference sequence). CDR3 in DNA: TGTGCCAGCAGACTGGGCTCGCAGGTGAACACCGGGGAGCTGTTTTTT. Protein: CASRLGSQVNTGELFF.

The CDR3 DNA follows: TGCAGCGCTGGGGGGGGTTCTGGAAACACCATATATTTT. Protein: CSAGGGSGNTIYF. The rearrangement links TRBV29-1 to TRBJ1-3; a possible D gene is TRBD1 (5 bases). The CDR3 runs 13 residues. Germline CDR1 reads SQVTM; CDR2 reads ANQGSEA. V gave up 7 bases and J gave up 1 base, with 11 bases separating them.

This clonotype was counted many times. The V call is TRBV11-2, the J call TRBJ2-1; 9 positions match TRBD2. The germline CDR1 and CDR2 sequences are SGHAT and FQNNGV. Trimming cost V 0 bases and J 6 bases; bases outside gene matches: 3. The CDR3 is 15 residues long. The CDR3 reads CASSLESAGGNEQFF. CDR3 sequence (DNA): TGTGCCAGCAGCTTAGAATCAGCGGGGGGCAATGAGCAGTTCTTC.

There are many counts of this clonotype. The chain combines TRBV12-3 or TRBV12-4 with TRBJ1-5; D is unresolved. The CDR3 covers 14 residues. V lost 3 bases, J lost 4 bases, and 10 bases lay in between. For the CDR3, the DNA is TGTGCCAGCAGTTTGGCCGTCGGGAATCAGCCCCAGCATTTT. The encoded protein is CASSLAVGNQPQHF.

The chain carries TRBV3-1 and TRBJ1-1; no firm D call. CDR1 LGHDT and CDR2 YNNKEL come from the germline V gene (reference sequence). Trimming took 1 base from V and 7 from J, leaving 13 bases between them. The CDR3 has 14 residues. The CDR3 DNA sequence: TGTGCCAGCAGCCAAGCATTCGCCTTCGATGAAGCTTTCTTT. This encodes CASSQAFAFDEAFF.

This clonotype was detected only a few times. CDR3 nucleotides: TGTGCCAGCAGTTACGAGACTAGCGGTAGCACAGATACGCAGTATTTT. It yields the protein CASSYETSGSTDTQYF. The chain is built from TRBV6-2 or TRBV6-3 and TRBJ2-3; 9 nucleotides line up with TRBD2. This CDR3 is built from 16 residues. Germline CDR1 and CDR2: MNHEY and SVGEGT. The J segment lost 0 bases and the V segment lost 2 bases, leaving 3 bases of the junction unmatched.

This clonotype came up many times. The junction and the germline gene differ at one end; a read error may be behind it. CDR3: CASSLLGTDTQYF. The CDR3 DNA follows: TGTGCCAGCAGCTTATTGGGCACAGATACGCAGTATTTT. The chain couples TRBV27 to TRBJ2-3; D unresolved. The germline V gene encodes CDR1 MNHEY and CDR2 SMNVEV (reference sequence). The CDR3 loop spans 13 amino acids.

This clonotype was counted many times. The chain links TRBV7-9 to TRBJ2-7; D is undetermined. Trimming shortened V by 4 bases and J by 2 bases, and 9 bases separated the two germline ends. The CDR3 runs to 13 residues. Germline loops: CDR1 SEHNR, CDR2 FQNEAQ (reference sequence). CDR3 bases: TGTGCCAGCAGCTCCCAGATTCCCTACGAGCAGTACTTC. Translated, it gives CASSSQIPYEQYF.

The table lists this clonotype with many counts. The CDR3 region is CASSSRLAGGNGETQYF. The CDR3 DNA follows: TGTGCCAGCAGCTCCCGACTAGCGGGAGGAAATGGAGAGACCCAGTACTTC. The V and J genes are TRBV4-2 and TRBJ2-5; 13 bases fit TRBD2. CDR1 and CDR2 (germline): LGHNA, YNFKEQ. The CDR3 extends over 17 amino acids. V lost 5 bases and J lost 4; bases outside the gene matches: 10.

The chain joins TRBV20-1 to TRBJ2-7; D call uncertain. Trimming removed 1 base at V and 0 bases at J, with 10 bases between. Germline CDR1 is DFQATT and CDR2 is SNEGSKA (reference sequence). CDR3 length: 14 residues. As DNA, the CDR3 is TGCAGTGCTAGAGTGGAGACGGTCTCCTACGAGCAGTACTTC. It codes for CSARVETVSYEQYF.

In its sample, this clonotype was seen a few times. This rearrangement joins TRBV5-1 to TRBJ2-1, with TRBD2 identical over 14 bases. The germline gives CDR1 SGHRS, CDR2 YFSETQ. The V and J ends lost 0 bases and 9 bases, in that order; junction bases with no gene match: 2. The CDR3 extends over 15 amino acids. The CDR3 sequence: CASSLAGTSGSEQFF. CDR3 sequence (DNA): TGCGCCAGCAGCTTGGCCGGGACTAGCGGGAGTGAGCAGTTCTTC.

This clonotype was observed at least ten times. The rearrangement joins TRBV12-3 or TRBV12-4 to TRBJ2-1; a possible D gene is TRBD2 (6 bases). Trimming stripped 1 base from V and 0 bases from J, with 16 bases between. The CDR3 runs 18 residues. CDR3 nucleotide sequence: TGTGCCAGCAGTTTAGAACGTTGGGGGGTAAGCTCCTACAATGAGCAGTTCTTC. Amino acids: CASSLERWGVSSYNEQFF.

The chain employs TRBV6-2 or TRBV6-3 and TRBJ2-3; D unclear. Trimming took 7 bases from V and 0 from J, leaving 11 bases between them. CDR3 length: 14 residues. Germline loops: CDR1 MNHEY, CDR2 SVGEGT. CDR3 loop: CASTQSPSTDTQYF. In DNA, the CDR3 is TGTGCCAGCACCCAATCGCCTAGCACAGATACGCAGTATTTT.

The sample holds many counts of this clonotype. This chain links TRBV4-1 with TRBJ1-5, with unresolved D. V lost 1 base, J lost 3 bases, and 16 bases lay in between. The CDR3 extends over 17 amino acids. The germline gives CDR1 MGHRA, CDR2 YSYEKL. The CDR3 region is CASSQGVGENNNQPQHF. The DNA for the CDR3 is TGCGCCAGCAGCCAAGGCGTTGGGGAAAATAACAATCAGCCCCAGCATTTT.

This clonotype was seen many times. The chain carries TRBV20-1 and TRBJ2-3, with 9 bases aligning to TRBD1. The J segment lost 0 bases and the V segment lost 1 base, leaving 11 bases of the junction unmatched. The CDR3 consists of 18 residues. Germline values: CDR1 DFQATT, CDR2 SNEGSKA (reference sequence). The CDR3 DNA follows: TGCAGTGCTAGAGTGTCTAAGGGGGACAGGGCTAGCACAGATACGCAGTATTTT. Translation: CSARVSKGDRASTDTQYF.

The J gene is TRBJ1-4, the V gene TRBV5-5, with D unclear. This CDR3 is built from 15 residues. Germline CDR1 reads SGHKS; CDR2 reads YYEKEE (reference sequence). V lost 3 bases to trimming and J lost 8 bases, with 17 bases between them. In DNA, the CDR3 is TGTGCCAGCAGCTCCGATGGGAGCCGGGCGGAAAAACTGTTTTTT. Its protein product is CASSSDGSRAEKLFF.